A selection of T cell receptor beta chains follows, all from one sample in a study of blood T cell repertoires in COVID-19. Assay used: immunoSEQ multiplex PCR; TCRdb lists only in-frame clones, some missing. The data hold roughly 300,000 clones, with about nine tenths observed a single time. The specimen was PBMCs or T cells enriched from blood (not recorded which). Receptors originate from a man aged 25 to 40 who had recovered from COVID-19. CDR3s include the opening cysteine and the closing phenylalanine or tryptophan. A D gene is named only where the DNA matches it firmly. A row's size may be missing; if present it is once, few, many or a size class.

D gene	J gene	clone size	V gene	CDR3 DNA	CDR3 protein
TRBD1	TRBJ2-2	.	TRBV28	TGTGCCAGCAGTCCCAGACAGGGCGTCCGAGGCACCGGGGAGCTGTTTTTT	CASSPRQGVRGTGELFF
.	TRBJ1-2	.	TRBV19	TGTGCCAGTAGTATAAGACAGCGCTTTGGCTACACCTTC	CASSIRQRFGYTF
TRBD2	TRBJ2-1	once	TRBV10-3	TGTGCCATCAGTGAGTCCGGGACTAGCGGGAGTAATGAGCAGTTCTTC	CAISESGTSGSNEQFF
TRBD1	TRBJ1-5	.	TRBV18	TGTGCCAGCTCACTAACAGGGGTAATAAGTAGCAATCAGCCCCAGCATTTT	CASSLTGVISSNQPQHF
.	TRBJ2-7	.	TRBV5-1	TGCGCCAGCAGCTTGAACCCAGGCTCCTACGAGCAGTACTTC	CASSLNPGSYEQYF
.	TRBJ2-5	.	TRBV23-1	TGCGCCAGCAGTCGCTACAGGGCAGGGCGAGAGACCCAGTACTTC	CASSRYRAGRETQYF
TRBD1	TRBJ1-5	.	TRBV28	TGTGCCAGCAGTTTTGTTAGGACAGGGGGCTTCAATCAGCCCCAGCATTTT	CASSFVRTGGFNQPQHF
.	TRBJ2-3	.	TRBV10-2	TGCGCCAGCAGTGAGCCTATCGGGCGGGGTCTTACAGATACGCAGTATTTT	CASSEPIGRGLTDTQYF
TRBD1	TRBJ2-1	.	TRBV24-1	TGTGCCACCAGTGACGCCGGGACAGTTTACAATGAGCAGTTCTTC	CATSDAGTVYNEQFF
.	TRBJ2-2	.	TRBV4-1	TGCGCCAGCAGCCAAGATTGGCCCCGAGGCAGCGGCGAAACCGGGGAGCTGTTTTTT	CASSQDWPRGSGETGELFF
TRBD2	TRBJ2-5	.	TRBV2	TGTGCCAGCAGGATGGGACTAGCGGGGGGGAAACAAGAGACCCAGTACTTC	CASRMGLAGGKQETQYF